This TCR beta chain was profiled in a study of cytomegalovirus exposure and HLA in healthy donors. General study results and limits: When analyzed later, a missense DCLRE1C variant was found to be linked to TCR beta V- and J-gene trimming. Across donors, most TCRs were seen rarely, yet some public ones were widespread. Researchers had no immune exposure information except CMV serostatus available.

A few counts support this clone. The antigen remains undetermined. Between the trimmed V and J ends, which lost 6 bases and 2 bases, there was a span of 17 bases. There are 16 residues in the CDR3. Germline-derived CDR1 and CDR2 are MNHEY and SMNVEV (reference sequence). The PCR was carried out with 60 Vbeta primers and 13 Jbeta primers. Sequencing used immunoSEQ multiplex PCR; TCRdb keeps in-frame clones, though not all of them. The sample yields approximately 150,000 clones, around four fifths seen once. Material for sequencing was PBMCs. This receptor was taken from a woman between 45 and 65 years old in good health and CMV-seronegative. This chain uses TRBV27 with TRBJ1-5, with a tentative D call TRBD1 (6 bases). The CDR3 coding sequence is TGTGCCAGCAGGCTGGGGGGGCCCATGGGCAATCAGCCCCAGCATTTT. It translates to CASRLGGPMGNQPQHF.